Presented here are 8 T cell receptor beta chains from one specimen sequenced in a study of PD-1 blockade in classical Hodgkin lymphoma. Relapse after autologous stem cell transplantation occurred in every patient, and brentuximab vedotin exposure varied. Libraries were prepared by immunoSEQ multiplex PCR; TCRdb keeps only in-frame clonotypes and omits some of them. The sample records about 62,000 clones, about nine tenths being singletons. The source material was peripheral blood mononuclear cells (PBMCs), sampled at baseline. The receptors here all came from a human donor with classical Hodgkin lymphoma.

The CDR3 protein is CASSEAWGSEAFF. DNA of the CDR3: TGTGCCAGCAGTGAAGCGTGGGGATCTGAAGCTTTCTTT. The chain employs TRBV2 and TRBJ1-1; D is unclear. V shed 0 bases and J shed 6 bases, with 8 bases lying between them. The CDR3 is made up of 13 amino acids. CDR1 is SNHLY and CDR2 is FYNNEI in the germline V gene. Based on the CDR3 plus reference TRBV2 and TRBJ1-1, the full variable domain is EPEVTQTPSHQVTQMGQEVILRCVPISNHLYFYWYRQILGQKVEFLVSFYNNEISEKSEIFDDQFSVERPDGSNFTLKIRSTKLEDSAMYFCASSEAWGSEAFFGQGTRLTVV.

The rearrangement links TRBV28 to TRBJ2-5; D may be TRBD1 (5 bases). V shed 2 bases and J shed 0 bases, with 7 bases lying between them. Germline V gene lookup returns CDR1 MDHEN and CDR2 SYDVKM. The CDR3 is 14 residues long. This CDR3 is CASSLRQYQETQYF. DNA for the CDR3: TGTGCCAGCAGTTTACGACAGTACCAAGAGACCCAGTACTTC. The full variable domain, in which reference TRBV28 and TRBJ2-5 provide the parts outside the CDR3, is DVKVTQSSRYLVKRTGEKVFLECVQDMDHENMFWYRQDPGLGLRLIYFSYDVKMKEKGDIPEGYSVSREKKERFSLILESASTNQTSMYLCASSLRQYQETQYFGPGTRLLVL.

The J gene is TRBJ2-2, the V gene TRBV21-1; TRBD2 was called by the table and not checked on the DNA. TRBV21-1 is noted as a pseudogene. The CDR3 is made up of 15 amino acids. CDR3 in amino acids: CASSKAVGGAGELFF. CDR3 bases: TGTGCCAGCAGCAAGGCGGTAGGGGGGGCCGGGGAGCTGTTTTTT.

This chain links TRBV6-5 with TRBJ1-5; D may be TRBD1 (5 bases). Germline loops: CDR1 MNHEY, CDR2 SVGAGI. CDR3 length: 15 amino acids. V was trimmed by 6 bases and J by 7 bases, leaving 19 bases between them. The CDR3 DNA sequence: TGTGCCAGCAGCCGCCAAGGGCAGGGATCCCAGCCCCAGCATTTT. Translated: CASSRQGQGSQPQHF.

The chain links TRBV7-9 to TRBJ1-2; no clear D. Between the trimmed V and J ends, which lost 1 base and 4 bases, there was a span of 7 bases. The CDR3 covers 13 residues. In germline, CDR1 is SEHNR, CDR2 FQNEAQ (reference sequence). CDR3 in DNA: TGTGCCAGCAGCTTAGACCCAACCTATGGCTACACCTTC. Protein: CASSLDPTYGYTF.

This chain uses TRBV28 with TRBJ1-5; D unresolved. This CDR3 spans 12 amino acids. The germline V and J ends were trimmed by 7 bases and 0 bases, with 4 bases remaining between them. Germline CDR1 reads MDHEN; CDR2 reads SYDVKM. The CDR3 loop reads CASKYSNQPQHF. The CDR3 region has the DNA TGTGCCAGCAAATATAGCAATCAGCCCCAGCATTTT.

The chain employs TRBV14 and TRBJ1-2; D is perhaps TRBD1 (6 bases). V gave up 4 bases and J gave up 7 bases, with 16 bases separating them. The CDR3 covers 14 residues. CDR1 is SGHDN and CDR2 is FVKESK in the germline V gene. The CDR3 sequence is CASSPTGIRGGYTF. The CDR3 DNA sequence: TGTGCCAGCAGCCCGACAGGAATTCGTGGTGGCTACACCTTC.

This chain joins TRBV6-5 and TRBJ2-2; D unresolved. Trimming pared 6 bases from V and 4 bases from J, leaving 9 bases between. This CDR3 contains 13 residues. Per germline, CDR1 MNHEY and CDR2 SVGAGI. The CDR3 sequence is CASRAKGTGELFF. The CDR3 region has the DNA TGTGCCAGCAGGGCGAAGGGCACCGGGGAGCTGTTTTTT.